This T cell receptor (beta chain) comes out of a study of cytomegalovirus exposure and HLA in healthy donors. Whole-study context: Unique TCR beta sequences numbering some 120 million came from about 179 million T cells in an earlier analysis. Overall study findings and caveats: Across donors, most TCRs were seen rarely, yet some public ones were widespread. Prior analysis indicated that the majority of TCR beta V segments exhibited productivity approximately 87% or approximately 30% of the time.

A remark on this clone: What it recognizes is unknown.

The PCR used 60 Vbeta and 13 Jbeta primers. Assay: immunoSEQ multiplex PCR; the TCRdb copy retains only in-frame clones and omits some. Among approximately 170,000 clones listed, more than 65% were seen once. With 1 base clipped from V and 4 bases from J, the junction kept 5 bases outside the gene matches. The germline gives CDR1 SGHTA, CDR2 FQGNSA. The CDR3 runs 15 residues. The source is a man between 18 and 29 years old in good health and CMV-seropositive. The rearrangement uses TRBV7-2 and TRBJ1-2, with TRBD1 matching over 8 bases. Sequenced sample: PBMCs. Written as DNA, the CDR3 is TGTGCCAGCAGCTTAGGGACAGGGAACCCCTATGGCTACACCTTC. This codes for CASSLGTGNPYGYTF.